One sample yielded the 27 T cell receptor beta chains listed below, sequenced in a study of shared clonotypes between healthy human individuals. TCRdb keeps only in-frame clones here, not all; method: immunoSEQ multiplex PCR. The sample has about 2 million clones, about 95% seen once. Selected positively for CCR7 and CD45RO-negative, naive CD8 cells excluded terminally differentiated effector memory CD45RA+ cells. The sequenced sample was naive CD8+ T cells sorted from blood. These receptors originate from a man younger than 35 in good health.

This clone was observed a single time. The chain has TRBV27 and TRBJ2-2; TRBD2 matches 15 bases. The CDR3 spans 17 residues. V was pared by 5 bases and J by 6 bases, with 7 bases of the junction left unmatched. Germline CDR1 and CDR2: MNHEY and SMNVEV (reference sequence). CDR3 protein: CASSGTSGGPRAGELFF. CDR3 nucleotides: TGTGCCAGCAGTGGGACTAGCGGGGGGCCGCGGGCCGGGGAGCTGTTTTTT.

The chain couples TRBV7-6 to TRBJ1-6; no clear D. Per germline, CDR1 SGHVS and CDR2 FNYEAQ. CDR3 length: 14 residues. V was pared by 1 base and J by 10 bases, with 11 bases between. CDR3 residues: CASSLDGETSPLHF. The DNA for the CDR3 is TGTGCCAGCAGCTTAGATGGTGAGACATCACCCCTCCACTTT. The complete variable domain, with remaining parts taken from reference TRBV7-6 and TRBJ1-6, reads GAGVSQSPRYKVTKRGQDVALRCDPISGHVSLYWYRQALGQGPEFLTYFNYEAQQDKSGLPNDRFSAERPEGSISTLTIQRTEQRDSAMYRCASSLDGETSPLHFGNGTRLTVT.

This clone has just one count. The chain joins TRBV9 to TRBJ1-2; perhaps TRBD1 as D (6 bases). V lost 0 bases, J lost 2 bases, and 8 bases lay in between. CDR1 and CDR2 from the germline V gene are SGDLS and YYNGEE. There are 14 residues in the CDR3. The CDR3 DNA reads TGTGCCAGCAGCGTAGAAGACAGGAACTATGGCTACACCTTC. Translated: CASSVEDRNYGYTF.

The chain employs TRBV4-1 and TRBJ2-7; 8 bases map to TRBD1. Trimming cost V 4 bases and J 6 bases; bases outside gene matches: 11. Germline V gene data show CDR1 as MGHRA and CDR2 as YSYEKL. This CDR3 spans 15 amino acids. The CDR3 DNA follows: TGCGCCAGCAGCCCATGGACAGGGATCGGTCTCGAGCAGTACTTC. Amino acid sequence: CASSPWTGIGLEQYF.

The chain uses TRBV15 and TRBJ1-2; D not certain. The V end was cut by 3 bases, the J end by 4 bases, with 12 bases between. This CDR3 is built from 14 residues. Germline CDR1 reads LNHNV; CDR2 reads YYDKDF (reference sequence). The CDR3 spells CATSRPEGFYGYTF. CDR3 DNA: TGTGCCACCAGCAGGCCGGAGGGATTCTATGGCTACACCTTC.

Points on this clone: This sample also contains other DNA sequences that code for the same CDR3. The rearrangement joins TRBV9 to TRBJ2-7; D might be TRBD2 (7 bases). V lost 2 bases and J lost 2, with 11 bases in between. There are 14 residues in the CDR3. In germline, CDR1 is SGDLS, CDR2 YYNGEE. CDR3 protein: CASSVGGAPYEQYF. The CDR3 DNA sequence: TGTGCCAGCAGCGTGGGGGGGGCTCCCTACGAGCAGTACTTC.

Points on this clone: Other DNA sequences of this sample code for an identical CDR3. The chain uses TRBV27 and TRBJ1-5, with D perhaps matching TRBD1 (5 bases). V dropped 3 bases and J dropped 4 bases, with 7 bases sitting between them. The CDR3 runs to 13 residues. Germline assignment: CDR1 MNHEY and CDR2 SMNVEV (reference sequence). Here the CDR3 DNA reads TGTGCCAGCAGTTTTGGGGGTAATCAGCCCCAGCATTTT. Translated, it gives CASSFGGNQPQHF.

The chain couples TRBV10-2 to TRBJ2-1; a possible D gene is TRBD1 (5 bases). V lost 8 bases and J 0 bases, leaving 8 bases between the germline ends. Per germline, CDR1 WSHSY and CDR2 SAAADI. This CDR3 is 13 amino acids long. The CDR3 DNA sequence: TGCGCCAGCGGGGCCCACTCCTACAATGAGCAGTTCTTC. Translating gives CASGAHSYNEQFF.

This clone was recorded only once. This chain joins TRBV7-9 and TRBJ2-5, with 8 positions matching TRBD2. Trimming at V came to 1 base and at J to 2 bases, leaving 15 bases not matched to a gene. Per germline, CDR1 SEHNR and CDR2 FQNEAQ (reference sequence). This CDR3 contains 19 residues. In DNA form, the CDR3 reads TGTGCCAGCAGCTTAGAACTCTCGGGAGGGCCTTTATTTCAAGAGACCCAGTACTTC. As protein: CASSLELSGGPLFQETQYF.

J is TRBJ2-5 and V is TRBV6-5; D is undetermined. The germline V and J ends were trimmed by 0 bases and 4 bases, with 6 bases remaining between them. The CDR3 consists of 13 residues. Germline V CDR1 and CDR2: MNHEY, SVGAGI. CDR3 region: CASSYSNAETQYF. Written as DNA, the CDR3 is TGTGCCAGCAGTTACTCTAACGCAGAGACCCAGTACTTC.

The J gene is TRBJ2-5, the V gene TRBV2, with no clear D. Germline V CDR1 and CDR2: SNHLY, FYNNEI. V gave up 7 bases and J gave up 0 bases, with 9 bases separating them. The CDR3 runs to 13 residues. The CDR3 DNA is TGTGCCAGCATGGGTACAAACCAAGAGACCCAGTACTTC. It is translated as CASMGTNQETQYF.

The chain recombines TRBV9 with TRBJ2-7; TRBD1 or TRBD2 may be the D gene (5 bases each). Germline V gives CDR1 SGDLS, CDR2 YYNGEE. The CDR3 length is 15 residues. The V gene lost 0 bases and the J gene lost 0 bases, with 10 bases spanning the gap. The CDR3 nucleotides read TGTGCCAGCAGCGTAGGGGGGATATTCTCCTACGAGCAGTACTTC. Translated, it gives CASSVGGIFSYEQYF.

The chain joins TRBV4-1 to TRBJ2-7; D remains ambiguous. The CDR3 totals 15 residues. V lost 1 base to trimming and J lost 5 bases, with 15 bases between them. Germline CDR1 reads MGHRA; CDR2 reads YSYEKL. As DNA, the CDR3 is TGCGCCAGCAGCCAAGGGGTGGCCGATCGCGACGAGCAGTACTTC. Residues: CASSQGVADRDEQYF.

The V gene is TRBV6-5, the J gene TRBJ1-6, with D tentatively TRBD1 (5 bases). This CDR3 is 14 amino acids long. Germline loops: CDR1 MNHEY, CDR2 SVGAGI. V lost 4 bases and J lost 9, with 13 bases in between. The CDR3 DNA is TGTGCCAGCAGTTCGGGGGAGGATACTTCACCCCTCCACTTT. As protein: CASSSGEDTSPLHF.

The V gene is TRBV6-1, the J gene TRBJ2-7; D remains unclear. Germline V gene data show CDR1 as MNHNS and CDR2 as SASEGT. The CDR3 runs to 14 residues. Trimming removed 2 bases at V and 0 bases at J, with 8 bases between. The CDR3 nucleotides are TGTGCCAGCAGTGAACCGATAAGCTCCTACGAGCAGTACTTC. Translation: CASSEPISSYEQYF.

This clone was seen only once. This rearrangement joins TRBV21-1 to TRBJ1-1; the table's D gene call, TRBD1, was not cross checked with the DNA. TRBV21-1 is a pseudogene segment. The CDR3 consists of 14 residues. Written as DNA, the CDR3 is TGTGCCAGCAGCGATTCGACAGGGGATACTGAAGCTTTCTTT. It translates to CASSDSTGDTEAFF.

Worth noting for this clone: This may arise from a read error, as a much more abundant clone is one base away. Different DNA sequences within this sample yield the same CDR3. CDR3 sequence reads: CASSLGSDTQYF. In DNA form, the CDR3 reads TGTGCCAGCAGCTTGGGCTCAGATACGCAGTATTTT. The V and J genes are TRBV5-4 and TRBJ2-3; unclear D gene. The CDR3 totals 12 residues. V dropped 0 bases and J dropped 4 bases, with 3 bases sitting between them. CDR1 and CDR2 (germline): SGHNT, YYREEE (reference sequence).

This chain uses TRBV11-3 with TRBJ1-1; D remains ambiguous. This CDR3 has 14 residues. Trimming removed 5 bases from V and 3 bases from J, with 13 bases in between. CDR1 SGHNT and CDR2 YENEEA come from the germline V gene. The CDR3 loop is CASSGVHRDTEAFF. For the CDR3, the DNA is TGTGCCAGCAGCGGAGTTCACCGGGACACTGAAGCTTTCTTT.

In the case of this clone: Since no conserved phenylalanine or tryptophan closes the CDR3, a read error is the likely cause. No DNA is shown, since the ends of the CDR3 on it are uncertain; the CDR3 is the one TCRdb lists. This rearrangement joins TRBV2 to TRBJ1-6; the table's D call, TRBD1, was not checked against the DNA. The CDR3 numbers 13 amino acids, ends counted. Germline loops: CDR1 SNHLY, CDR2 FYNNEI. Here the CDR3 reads CASITVDRGSAAV.

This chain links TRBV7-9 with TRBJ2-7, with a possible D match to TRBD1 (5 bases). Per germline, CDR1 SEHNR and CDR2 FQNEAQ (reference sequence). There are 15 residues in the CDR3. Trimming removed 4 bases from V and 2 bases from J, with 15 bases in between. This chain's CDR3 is CASSSTTGEPYEQYF. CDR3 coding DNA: TGTGCCAGCAGCTCCACAACAGGCGAACCCTACGAGCAGTACTTC.

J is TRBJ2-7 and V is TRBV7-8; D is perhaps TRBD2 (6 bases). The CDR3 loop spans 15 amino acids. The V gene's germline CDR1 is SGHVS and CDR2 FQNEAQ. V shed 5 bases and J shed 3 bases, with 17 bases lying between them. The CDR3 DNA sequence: TGTGCCAGCAGCCTCCACCGGGGGAATTTCTACGAGCAGTACTTC. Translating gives CASSLHRGNFYEQYF.

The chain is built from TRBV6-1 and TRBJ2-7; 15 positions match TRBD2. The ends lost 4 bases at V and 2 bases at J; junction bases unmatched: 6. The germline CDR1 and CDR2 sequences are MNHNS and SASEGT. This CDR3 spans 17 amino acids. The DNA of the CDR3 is TGTGCCAGCAGTGCCGGGACTAGCGGGAGGCCCCCCTACGAGCAGTACTTC. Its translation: CASSAGTSGRPPYEQYF.

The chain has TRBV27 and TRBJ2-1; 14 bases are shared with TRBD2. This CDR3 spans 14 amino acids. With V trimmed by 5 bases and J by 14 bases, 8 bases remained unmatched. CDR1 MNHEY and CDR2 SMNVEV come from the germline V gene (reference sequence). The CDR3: CASSPGLAGVFKFF. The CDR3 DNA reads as TGTGCCAGCAGTCCGGGACTAGCGGGAGTATTTAAGTTCTTC.

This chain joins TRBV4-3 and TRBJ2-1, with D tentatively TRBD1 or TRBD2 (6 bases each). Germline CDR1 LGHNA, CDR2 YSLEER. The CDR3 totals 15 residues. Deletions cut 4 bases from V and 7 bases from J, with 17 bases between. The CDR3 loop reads CASSPARGARNEQFF. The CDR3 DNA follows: TGCGCCAGCAGCCCCGCAAGGGGGGCGCGGAATGAGCAGTTCTTC.

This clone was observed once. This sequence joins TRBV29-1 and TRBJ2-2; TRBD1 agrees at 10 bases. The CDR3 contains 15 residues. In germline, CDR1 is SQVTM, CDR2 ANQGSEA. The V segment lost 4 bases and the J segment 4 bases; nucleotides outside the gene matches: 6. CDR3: CSVGGTGDSTGELFF. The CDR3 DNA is TGCAGCGTTGGAGGGACAGGGGACAGCACCGGGGAGCTGTTTTTT.

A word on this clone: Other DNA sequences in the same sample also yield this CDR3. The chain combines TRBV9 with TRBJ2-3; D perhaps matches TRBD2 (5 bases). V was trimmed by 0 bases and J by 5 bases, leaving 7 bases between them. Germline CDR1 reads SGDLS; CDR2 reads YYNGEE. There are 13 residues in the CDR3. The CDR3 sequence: CASSVGGQDTQYF. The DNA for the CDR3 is TGTGCCAGCAGCGTAGGCGGGCAAGATACGCAGTATTTT.

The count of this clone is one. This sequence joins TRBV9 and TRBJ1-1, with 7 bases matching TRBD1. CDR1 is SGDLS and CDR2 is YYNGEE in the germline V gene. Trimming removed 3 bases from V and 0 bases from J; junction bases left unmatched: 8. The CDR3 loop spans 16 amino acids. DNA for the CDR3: TGTGCCAGCAGCGCGTGGGACAGCTTAATGAACACTGAAGCTTTCTTT. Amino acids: CASSAWDSLMNTEAFF.